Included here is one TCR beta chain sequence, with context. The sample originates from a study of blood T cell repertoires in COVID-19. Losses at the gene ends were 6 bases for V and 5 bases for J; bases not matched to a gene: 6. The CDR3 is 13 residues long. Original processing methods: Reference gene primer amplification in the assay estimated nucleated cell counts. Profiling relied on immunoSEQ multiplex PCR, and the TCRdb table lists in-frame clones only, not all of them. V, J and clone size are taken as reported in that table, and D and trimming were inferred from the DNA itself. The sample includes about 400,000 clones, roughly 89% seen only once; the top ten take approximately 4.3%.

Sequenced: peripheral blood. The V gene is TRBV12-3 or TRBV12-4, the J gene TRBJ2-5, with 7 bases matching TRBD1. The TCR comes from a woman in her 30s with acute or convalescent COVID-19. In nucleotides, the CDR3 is TGTGCCAGCAGACTAGGGGGCAGGGAGACCCAGTACTTC. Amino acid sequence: CASRLGGRETQYF.